This T cell receptor beta chain comes out of a study of cytotoxic CD8 clonotypes in ibrutinib-treated CLL. Study at large: Productive templates averaged 255,043 per sample, and productive rearrangements 90,000 to 100,000.

Germline loops: CDR1 GTSNPN, CDR2 SVGIG (reference sequence). This CDR3 has 13 amino acids. V was trimmed by 4 bases and J by 3 bases, leaving 13 bases between them. This clone appeared once. Profiling relied on immunoSEQ multiplex PCR, and the TCRdb table lists in-frame clones only, not all of them. In the table there are around 300,000 clones, roughly 80% of which are singletons. The TCR beta libraries used around 2.2 micrograms of genomic DNA that came from cryopreserved PBMCs. The TCR comes from a human donor with chronic lymphocytic leukemia. The rearrangement joins TRBV30 to TRBJ2-7; the D gene is possibly TRBD2 (6 bases). The sample consisted of PBMCs, taken before ibrutinib treatment. The CDR3 loop is CAWTGDGNYEQYF. The CDR3 DNA reads as TGTGCCTGGACGGGGGACGGAAACTACGAGCAGTACTTC.